The present T cell receptor (beta chain) was sequenced within a study of blood T cell repertoires in COVID-19. Study at large: From T cells, B-cell-depleted T cells, or PBMCs came the material, which was cDNA or gDNA.

How the authors handled the data: Amplification with reference gene primers provided the estimates of nucleated cell counts. Repertoires were generated with immunoSEQ multiplex PCR, while TCRdb's copy carries only in-frame clones and drops some. For V, J and clone size, that table is used; D and trimming come from the DNA. The data show roughly 350,000 clones, over 75% seen once. Seattle patient enrollment occurred during active infection, with longitudinal follow-up thereafter. The CDR3 has 15 residues. CDR1 is MDHEN and CDR2 is SYDVKM in the germline V gene. Between the trimmed V and J ends, which lost 5 bases and 2 bases, there was a span of 14 bases.

The V call is TRBV28, the J call TRBJ2-3, with D possibly matching TRBD1 (5 bases). Sequenced: peripheral blood. The receptor was derived from a woman aged 25 to 45 with COVID-19, enrolled during active disease. CDR3 coding DNA: TGTGCCAGCAGTCCACAGGCTTTAGTCACAGATACGCAGTATTTT. Residues: CASSPQALVTDTQYF.